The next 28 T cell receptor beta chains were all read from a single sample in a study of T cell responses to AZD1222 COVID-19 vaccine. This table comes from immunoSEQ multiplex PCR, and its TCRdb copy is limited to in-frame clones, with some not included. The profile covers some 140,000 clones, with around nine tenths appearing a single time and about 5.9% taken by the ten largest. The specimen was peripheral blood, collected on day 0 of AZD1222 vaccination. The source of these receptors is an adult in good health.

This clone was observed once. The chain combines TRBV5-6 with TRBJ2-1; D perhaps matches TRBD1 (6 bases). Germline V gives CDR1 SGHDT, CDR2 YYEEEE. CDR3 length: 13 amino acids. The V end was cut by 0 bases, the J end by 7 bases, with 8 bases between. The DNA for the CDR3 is TGTGCCAGCAGCTTGGCACAGGGAAATGAGCAGTTCTTC. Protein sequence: CASSLAQGNEQFF.

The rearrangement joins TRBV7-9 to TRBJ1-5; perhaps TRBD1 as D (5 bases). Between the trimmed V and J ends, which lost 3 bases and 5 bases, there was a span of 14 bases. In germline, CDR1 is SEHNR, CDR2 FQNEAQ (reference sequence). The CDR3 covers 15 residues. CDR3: CASSLGTLAHQPQHF. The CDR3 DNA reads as TGTGCCAGCAGCTTGGGGACTCTAGCCCATCAGCCCCAGCATTTT.

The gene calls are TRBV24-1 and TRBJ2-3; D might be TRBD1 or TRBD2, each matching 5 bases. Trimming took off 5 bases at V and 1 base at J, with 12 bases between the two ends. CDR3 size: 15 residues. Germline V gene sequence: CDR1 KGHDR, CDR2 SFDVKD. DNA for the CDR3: TGTGCCACCAGTGGTGGGCGAGGGGGCACAGATACGCAGTATTTT. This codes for CATSGGRGGTDTQYF.

CDR3 loop: CASSWDAVNTGELFF. The DNA for the CDR3 is TGTGCCAGCAGTTGGGATGCGGTCAACACCGGGGAGCTGTTTTTT. This sequence joins TRBV27 and TRBJ2-2; D gene unclear. The CDR3 spans 15 residues. The germline CDR1 and CDR2 sequences are MNHEY and SMNVEV (reference sequence). The V gene lost 4 bases and the J gene lost 2 bases, with 11 bases spanning the gap.

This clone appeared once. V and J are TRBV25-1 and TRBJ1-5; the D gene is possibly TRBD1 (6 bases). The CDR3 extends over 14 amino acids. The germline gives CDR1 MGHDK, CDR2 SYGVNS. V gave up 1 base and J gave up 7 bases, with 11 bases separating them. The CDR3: CASSESGGQQPQHF. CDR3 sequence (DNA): TGTGCCAGCAGTGAATCGGGGGGGCAACAGCCCCAGCATTTT. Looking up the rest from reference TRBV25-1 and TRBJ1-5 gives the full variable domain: EADIYQTPRYLVIGTGKKITLECSQTMGHDKMYWYQQDPGMELHLIHYSYGVNSTEKGDLSSESTVSRIRTEHFPLTLESARPSHTSQYLCASSESGGQQPQHFGDGTRLSIL.

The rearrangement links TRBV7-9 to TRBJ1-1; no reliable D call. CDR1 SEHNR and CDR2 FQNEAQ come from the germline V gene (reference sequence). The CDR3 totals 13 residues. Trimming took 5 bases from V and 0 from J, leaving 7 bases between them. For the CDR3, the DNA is TGTGCCAGCAGCCTCAGGCTGAACACTGAAGCTTTCTTT. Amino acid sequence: CASSLRLNTEAFF.

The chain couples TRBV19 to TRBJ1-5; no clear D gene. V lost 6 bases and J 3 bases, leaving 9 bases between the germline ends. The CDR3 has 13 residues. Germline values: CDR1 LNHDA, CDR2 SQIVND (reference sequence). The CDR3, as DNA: TGTGCCAGTAGGCCCGGGTTCAATCAGCCCCAGCATTTT. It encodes CASRPGFNQPQHF.

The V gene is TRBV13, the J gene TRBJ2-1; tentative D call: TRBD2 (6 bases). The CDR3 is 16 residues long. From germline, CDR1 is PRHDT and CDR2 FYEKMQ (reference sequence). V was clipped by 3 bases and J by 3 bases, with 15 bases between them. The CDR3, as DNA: TGTGCCAGCAGCTTCCCCTCGGGAGTGGGCTACAATGAGCAGTTCTTC. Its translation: CASSFPSGVGYNEQFF.

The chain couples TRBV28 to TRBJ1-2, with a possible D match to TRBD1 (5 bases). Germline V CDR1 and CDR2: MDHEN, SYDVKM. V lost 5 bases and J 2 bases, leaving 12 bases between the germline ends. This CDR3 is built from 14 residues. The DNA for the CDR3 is TGTGCCAGCAGTACAGGTATTATCAACTATGGCTACACCTTC. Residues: CASSTGIINYGYTF.

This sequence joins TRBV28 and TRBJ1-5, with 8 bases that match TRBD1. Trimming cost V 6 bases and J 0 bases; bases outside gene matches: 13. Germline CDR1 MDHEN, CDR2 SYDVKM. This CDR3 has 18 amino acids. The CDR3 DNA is TGTGCCAGCAGCGGGGACAGGTCACGATCTAATAGCAATCAGCCCCAGCATTTT. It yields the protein CASSGDRSRSNSNQPQHF.

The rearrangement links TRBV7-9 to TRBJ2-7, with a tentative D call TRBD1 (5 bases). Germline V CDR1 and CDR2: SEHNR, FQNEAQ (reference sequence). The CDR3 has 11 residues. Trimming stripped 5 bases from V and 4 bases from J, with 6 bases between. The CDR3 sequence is CASSPGYEQYF. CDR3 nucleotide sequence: TGTGCCAGCAGCCCAGGGTACGAGCAGTACTTC.

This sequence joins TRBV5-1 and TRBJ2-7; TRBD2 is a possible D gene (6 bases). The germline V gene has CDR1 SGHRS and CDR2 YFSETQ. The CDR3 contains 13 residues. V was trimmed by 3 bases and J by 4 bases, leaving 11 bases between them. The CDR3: CASSSAGPYEQYF. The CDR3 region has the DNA TGCGCCAGCAGCTCGGCGGGACCGTACGAGCAGTACTTC.

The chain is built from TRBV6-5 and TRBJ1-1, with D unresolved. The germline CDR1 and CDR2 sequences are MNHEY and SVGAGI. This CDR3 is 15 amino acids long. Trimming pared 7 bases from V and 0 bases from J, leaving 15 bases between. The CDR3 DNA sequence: TGTGCCAGCATTCCGACCGACGGGCTGAACACTGAAGCTTTCTTT. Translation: CASIPTDGLNTEAFF.

CDR3 nucleotide sequence: TGCGCCAGCAGCCAGGGGGGACTAGCGGGAGAAGAGACCCAGTACTTC. Protein: CASSQGGLAGEETQYF. The chain is built from TRBV4-3 and TRBJ2-5; TRBD2 matches 14 bases. Germline CDR1 LGHNA, CDR2 YSLEER. V lost 3 bases and J lost 3; bases outside the gene matches: 3. This CDR3 region has 16 residues.

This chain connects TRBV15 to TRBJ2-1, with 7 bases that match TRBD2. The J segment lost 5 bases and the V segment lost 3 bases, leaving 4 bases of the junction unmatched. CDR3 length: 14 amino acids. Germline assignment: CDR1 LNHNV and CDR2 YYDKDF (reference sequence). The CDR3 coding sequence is TGTGCCACCAGCAGGGAGCGGGGACACAATGAGCAGTTCTTC. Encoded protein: CATSRERGHNEQFF. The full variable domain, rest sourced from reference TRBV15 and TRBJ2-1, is DAMVIQNPRYQVTQFGKPVTLSCSQTLNHNVMYWYQQKSSQAPKLLFHYYDKDFNNEADTPDNFQSRRPNTSFCFLDIRSPGLGDTAMYLCATSRERGHNEQFFGPGTRLTVL.

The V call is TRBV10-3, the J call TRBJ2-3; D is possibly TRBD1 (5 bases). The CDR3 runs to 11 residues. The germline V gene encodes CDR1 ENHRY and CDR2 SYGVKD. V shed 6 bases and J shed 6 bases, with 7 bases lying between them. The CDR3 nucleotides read TGTGCCATCAGGAAGGGGGATACGCAGTATTTT. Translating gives CAIRKGDTQYF.

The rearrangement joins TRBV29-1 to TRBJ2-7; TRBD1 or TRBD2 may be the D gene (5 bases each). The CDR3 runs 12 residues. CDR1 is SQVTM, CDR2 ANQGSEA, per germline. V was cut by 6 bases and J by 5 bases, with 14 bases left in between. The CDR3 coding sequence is TGCAGCGTGCCGGGACGGAAAAACGAGCAGTACTTC. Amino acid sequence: CSVPGRKNEQYF.

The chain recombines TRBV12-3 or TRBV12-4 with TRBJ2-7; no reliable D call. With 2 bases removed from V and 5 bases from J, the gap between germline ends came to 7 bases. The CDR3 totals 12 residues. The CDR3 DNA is TGTGCCAGCAGTTTATATCGCGACGAGCAGTACTTC. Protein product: CASSLYRDEQYF.

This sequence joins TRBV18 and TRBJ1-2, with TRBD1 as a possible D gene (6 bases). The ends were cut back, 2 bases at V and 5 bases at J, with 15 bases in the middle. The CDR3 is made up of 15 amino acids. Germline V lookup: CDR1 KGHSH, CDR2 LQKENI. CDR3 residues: CASSPGPTGLYGYTF. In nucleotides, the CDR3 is TGTGCCAGCTCACCAGGCCCGACAGGCCTGTATGGCTACACCTTC. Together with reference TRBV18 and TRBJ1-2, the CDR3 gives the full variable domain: NAGVMQNPRHLVRRRGQEARLRCSPMKGHSHVYWYRQLPEEGLKFMVYLQKENIIDESGMPKERFSAEFPKEGPSILRIQQVVRGDSAAYFCASSPGPTGLYGYTFGSGTRLTVV.

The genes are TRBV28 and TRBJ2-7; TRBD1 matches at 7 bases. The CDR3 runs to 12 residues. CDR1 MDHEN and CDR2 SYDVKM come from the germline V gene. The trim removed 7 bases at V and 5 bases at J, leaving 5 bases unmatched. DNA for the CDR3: TGTGCCAGCACGACAGGGCCCCACGAGCAGTACTTC. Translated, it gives CASTTGPHEQYF.

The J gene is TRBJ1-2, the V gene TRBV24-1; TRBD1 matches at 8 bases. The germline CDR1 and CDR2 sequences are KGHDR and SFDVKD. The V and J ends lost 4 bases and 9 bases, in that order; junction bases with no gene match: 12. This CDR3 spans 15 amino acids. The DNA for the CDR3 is TGTGCCACCAGTGACGCGGGACAGGTCTCATCGAGCTACACCTTC. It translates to CATSDAGQVSSSYTF.

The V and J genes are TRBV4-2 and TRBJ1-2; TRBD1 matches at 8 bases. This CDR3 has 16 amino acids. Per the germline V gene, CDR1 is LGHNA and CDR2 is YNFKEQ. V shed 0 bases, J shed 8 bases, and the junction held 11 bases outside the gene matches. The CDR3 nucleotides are TGTGCCAGCAGCCAAGAAAGTCGAGGCGGGACAGGAGGCTACACCTTC. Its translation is CASSQESRGGTGGYTF.

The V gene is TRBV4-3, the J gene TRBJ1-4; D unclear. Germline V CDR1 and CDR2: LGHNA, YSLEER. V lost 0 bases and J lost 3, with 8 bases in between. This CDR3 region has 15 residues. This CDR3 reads CASSQDIRSNEKLFF. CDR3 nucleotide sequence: TGCGCCAGCAGCCAAGATATCAGGTCTAATGAAAAACTGTTTTTT.

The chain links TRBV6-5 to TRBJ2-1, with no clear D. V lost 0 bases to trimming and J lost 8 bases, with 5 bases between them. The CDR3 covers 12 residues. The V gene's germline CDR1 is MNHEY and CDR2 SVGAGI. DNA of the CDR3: TGTGCCAGCAGTTACTCGGGTCATGAGCAGTTCTTC. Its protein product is CASSYSGHEQFF.

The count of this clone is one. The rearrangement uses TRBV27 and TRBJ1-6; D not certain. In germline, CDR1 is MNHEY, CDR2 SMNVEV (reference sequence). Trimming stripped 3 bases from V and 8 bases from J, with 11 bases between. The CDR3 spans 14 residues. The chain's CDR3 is CASSFAPPHSPLHF. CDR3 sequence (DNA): TGTGCCAGCAGTTTTGCCCCTCCCCATTCACCCCTCCACTTT.

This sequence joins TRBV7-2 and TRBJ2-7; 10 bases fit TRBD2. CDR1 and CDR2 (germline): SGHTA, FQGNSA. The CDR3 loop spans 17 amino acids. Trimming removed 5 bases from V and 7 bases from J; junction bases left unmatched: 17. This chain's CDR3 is CASSPARLAGVREEQYF. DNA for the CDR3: TGTGCCAGCAGCCCCGCCAGGCTAGCGGGGGTCCGGGAGGAGCAGTACTTC.

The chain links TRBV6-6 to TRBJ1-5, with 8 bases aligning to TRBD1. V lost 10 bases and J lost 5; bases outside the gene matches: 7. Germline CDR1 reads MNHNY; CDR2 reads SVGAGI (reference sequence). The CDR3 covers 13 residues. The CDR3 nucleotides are TGTGCCACCCAGGGGGCGATGGATCAGCCCCAGCATTTT. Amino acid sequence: CATQGAMDQPQHF.

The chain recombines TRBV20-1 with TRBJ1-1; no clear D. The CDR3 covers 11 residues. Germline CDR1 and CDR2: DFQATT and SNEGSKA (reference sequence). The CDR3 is CRPGTGTEAFF. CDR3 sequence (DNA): TGCAGGCCGGGTACGGGAACTGAAGCTTTCTTT.